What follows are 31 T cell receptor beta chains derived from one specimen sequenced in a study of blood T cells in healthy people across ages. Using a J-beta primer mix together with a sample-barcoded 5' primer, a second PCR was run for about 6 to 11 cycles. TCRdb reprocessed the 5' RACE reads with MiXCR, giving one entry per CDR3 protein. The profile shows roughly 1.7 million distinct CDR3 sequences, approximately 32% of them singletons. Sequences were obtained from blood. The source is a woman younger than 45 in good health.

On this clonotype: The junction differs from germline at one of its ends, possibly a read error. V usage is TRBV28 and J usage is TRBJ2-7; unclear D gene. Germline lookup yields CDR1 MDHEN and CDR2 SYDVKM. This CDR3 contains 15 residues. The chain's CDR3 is CASSSSGELSCEQYF. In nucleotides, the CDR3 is TGTGCTAGCAGTTCGTCAGGTGAATTGTCCTGCGAGCAGTACTTC.

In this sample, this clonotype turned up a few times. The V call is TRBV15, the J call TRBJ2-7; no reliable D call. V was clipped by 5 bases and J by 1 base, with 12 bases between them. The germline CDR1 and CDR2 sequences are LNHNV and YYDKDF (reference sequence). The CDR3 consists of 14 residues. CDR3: CATSPRPLSYEQYF. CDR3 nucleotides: TGTGCCACCAGCCCTCGACCCCTATCCTACGAGCAGTACTTC.

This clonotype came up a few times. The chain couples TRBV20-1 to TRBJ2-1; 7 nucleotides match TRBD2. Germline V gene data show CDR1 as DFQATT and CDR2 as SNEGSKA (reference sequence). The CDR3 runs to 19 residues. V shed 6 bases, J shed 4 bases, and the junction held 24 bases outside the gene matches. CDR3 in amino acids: CSAAPGPGAGHSMYNEQFF. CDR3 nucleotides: TGCAGTGCCGCACCCGGACCGGGAGCGGGGCATTCTATGTACAATGAGCAGTTCTTC.

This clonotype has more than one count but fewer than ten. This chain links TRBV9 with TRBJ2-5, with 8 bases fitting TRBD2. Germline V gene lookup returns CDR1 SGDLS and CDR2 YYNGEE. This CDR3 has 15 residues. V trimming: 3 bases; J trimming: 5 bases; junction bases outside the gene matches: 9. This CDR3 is CASSGSGGPGETQYF. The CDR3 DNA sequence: TGTGCCAGCAGCGGGTCGGGAGGGCCGGGGGAGACCCAGTACTTC.

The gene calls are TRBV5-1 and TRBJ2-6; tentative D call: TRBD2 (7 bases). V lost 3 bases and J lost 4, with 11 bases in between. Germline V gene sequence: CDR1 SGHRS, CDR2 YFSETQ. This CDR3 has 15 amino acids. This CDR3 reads CASSWGGPGANVLTF. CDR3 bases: TGCGCCAGCAGCTGGGGGGGCCCCGGGGCCAACGTCCTGACTTTC.

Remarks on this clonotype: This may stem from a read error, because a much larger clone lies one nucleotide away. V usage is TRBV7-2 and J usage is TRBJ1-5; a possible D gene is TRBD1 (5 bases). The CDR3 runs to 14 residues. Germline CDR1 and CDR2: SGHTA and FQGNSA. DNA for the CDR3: TGTGCCAGCAGCTTCGGGGGTCATAATCAGCCCCGGCATTTT. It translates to CASSFGGHNQPRHF.

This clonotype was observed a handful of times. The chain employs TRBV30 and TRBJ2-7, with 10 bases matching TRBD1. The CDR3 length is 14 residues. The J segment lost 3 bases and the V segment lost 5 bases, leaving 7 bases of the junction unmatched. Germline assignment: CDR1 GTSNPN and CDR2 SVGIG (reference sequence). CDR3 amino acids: CAWGAGTGDYEQYF. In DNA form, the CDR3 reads TGTGCCTGGGGGGCCGGGACAGGGGACTACGAGCAGTACTTC.

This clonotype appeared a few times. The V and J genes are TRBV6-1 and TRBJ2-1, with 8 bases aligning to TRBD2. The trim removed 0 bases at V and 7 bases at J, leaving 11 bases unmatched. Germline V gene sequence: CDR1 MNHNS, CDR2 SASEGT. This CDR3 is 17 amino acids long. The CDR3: CASSEALAGVSTNEQFF. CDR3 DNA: TGTGCCAGCAGTGAAGCGCTAGCGGGCGTCAGTACGAATGAGCAGTTCTTC.

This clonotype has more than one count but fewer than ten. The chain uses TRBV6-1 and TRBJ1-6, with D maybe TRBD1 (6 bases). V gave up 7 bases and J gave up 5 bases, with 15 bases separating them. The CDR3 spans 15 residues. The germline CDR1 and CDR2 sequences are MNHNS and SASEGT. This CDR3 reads CASNPGTLNNSPLHF. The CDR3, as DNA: TGTGCCAGCAACCCCGGGACACTTAATAATTCACCCCTCCACTTT.

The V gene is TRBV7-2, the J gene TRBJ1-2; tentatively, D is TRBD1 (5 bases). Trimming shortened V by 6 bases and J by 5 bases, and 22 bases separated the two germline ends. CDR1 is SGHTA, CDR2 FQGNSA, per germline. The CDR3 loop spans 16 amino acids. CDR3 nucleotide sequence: TGTGCCAGCAGTTCTTGGGGGACCCGAGGAGGGTATGGCTACACCTTC. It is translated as CASSSWGTRGGYGYTF.

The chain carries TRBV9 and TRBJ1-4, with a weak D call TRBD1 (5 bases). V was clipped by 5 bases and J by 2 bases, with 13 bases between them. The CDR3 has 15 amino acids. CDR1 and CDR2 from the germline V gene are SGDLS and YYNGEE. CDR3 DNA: TGTGCCAGCAGTTCGGGACGGAGCACTAATGAAAAACTGTTTTTT. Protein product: CASSSGRSTNEKLFF.

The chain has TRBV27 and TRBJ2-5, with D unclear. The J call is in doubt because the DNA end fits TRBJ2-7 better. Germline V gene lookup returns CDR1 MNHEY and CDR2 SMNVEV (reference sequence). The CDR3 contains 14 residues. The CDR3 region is CASSPLTQVHEQYF. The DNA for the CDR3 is TGTGCCAGCAGTCCACTTACCCAGGTGCACGAGCAGTACTTC.

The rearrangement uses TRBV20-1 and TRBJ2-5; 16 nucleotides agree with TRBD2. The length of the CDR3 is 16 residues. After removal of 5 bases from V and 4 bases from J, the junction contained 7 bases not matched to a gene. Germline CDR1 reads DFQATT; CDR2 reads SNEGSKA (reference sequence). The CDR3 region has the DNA TGCAGTGCTGGGGGGACTAGCGGGAGGGCCGGAGAGACCCAGTACTTC. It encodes CSAGGTSGRAGETQYF.

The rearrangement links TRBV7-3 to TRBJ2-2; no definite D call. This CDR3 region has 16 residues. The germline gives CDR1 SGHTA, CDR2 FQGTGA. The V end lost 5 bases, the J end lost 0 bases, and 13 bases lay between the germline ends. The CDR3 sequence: CASSPLTTANTGELFF. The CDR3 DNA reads TGTGCCAGCAGCCCTCTCACTACCGCGAACACCGGGGAGCTGTTTTTT. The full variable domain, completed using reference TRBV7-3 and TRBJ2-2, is GAGVSQTPSNKVTEKGKYVELRCDPISGHTALYWYRQSLGQGPEFLIYFQGTGAADDSGLPNDRFFAVRPEGSVSTLKIQRTERGDSAVYLCASSPLTTANTGELFFGEGSRLTVL.

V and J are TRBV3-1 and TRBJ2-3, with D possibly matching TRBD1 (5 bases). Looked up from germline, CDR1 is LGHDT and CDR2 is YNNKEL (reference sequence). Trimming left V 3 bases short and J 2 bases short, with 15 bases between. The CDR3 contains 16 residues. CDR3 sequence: CASSHEQGRITDTQYF. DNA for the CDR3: TGTGCCAGCAGCCATGAGCAGGGCCGTATCACAGATACGCAGTATTTT.

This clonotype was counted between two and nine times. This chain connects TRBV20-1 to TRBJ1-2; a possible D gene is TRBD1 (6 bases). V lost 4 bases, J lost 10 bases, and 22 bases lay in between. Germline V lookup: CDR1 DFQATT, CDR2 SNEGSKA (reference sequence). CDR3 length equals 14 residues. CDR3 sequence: CSANLPAQGGVYTF. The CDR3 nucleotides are TGCAGTGCTAACTTACCCGCACAGGGCGGTGTCTACACCTTC.

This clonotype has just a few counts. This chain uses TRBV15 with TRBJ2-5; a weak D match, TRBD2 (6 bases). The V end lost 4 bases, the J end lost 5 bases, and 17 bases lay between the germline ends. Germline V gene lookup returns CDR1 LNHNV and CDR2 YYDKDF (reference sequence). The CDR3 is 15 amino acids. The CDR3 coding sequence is TGTGCCACCAGCACACGGGCAGGCGGGATCGAGACCCAGTACTTC. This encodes CATSTRAGGIETQYF.

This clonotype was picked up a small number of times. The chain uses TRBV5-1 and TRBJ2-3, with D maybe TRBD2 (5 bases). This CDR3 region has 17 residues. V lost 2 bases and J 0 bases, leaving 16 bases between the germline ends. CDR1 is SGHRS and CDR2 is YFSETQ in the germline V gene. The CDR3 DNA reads TGCGCCAGCAGCTTCTCCCCGAGCGGCGCTAGCACAGATACGCAGTATTTT. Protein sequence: CASSFSPSGASTDTQYF.

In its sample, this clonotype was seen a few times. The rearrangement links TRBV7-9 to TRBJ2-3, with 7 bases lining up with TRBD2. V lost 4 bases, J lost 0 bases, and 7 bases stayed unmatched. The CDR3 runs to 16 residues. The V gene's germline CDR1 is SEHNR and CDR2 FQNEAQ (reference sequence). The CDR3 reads CASSSTSGASTDTQYF. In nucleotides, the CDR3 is TGTGCCAGCAGCTCCACGAGCGGGGCTAGCACAGATACGCAGTATTTT.

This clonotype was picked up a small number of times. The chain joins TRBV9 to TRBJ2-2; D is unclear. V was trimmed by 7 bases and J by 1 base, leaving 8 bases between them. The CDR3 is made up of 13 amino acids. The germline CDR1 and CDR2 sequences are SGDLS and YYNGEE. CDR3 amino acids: CASSDGNTGELFF. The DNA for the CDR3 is TGTGCCAGCTCGGACGGGAACACCGGGGAGCTGTTTTTT.

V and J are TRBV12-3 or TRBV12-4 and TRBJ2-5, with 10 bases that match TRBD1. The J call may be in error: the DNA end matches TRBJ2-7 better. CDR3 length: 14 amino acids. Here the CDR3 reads CASIGTGEYHEQYF. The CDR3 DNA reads TGTGCCAGCATCGGGACAGGGGAGTATCACGAGCAGTACTTC.

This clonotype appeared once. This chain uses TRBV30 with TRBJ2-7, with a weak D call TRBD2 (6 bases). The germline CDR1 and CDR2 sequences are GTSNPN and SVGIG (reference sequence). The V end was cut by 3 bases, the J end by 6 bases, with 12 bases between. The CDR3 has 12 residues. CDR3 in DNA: TGTGCCTGGAGGGAGGTGGGGGGCGAGCAGTACTTC. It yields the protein CAWREVGGEQYF.

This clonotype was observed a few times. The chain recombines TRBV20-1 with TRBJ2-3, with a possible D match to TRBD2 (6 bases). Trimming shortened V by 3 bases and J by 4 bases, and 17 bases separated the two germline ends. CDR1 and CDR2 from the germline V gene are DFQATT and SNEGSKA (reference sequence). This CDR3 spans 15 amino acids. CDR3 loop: CSASPEGGAPDTQYF. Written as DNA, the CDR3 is TGCAGTGCTAGTCCTGAGGGAGGAGCCCCAGATACGCAGTATTTT.

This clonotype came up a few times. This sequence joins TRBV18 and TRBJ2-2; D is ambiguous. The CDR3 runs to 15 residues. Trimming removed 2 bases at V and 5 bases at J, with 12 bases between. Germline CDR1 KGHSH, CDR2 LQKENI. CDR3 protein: CASSPEDDATGELFF. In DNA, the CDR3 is TGTGCCAGCTCACCAGAGGATGACGCAACCGGGGAGCTGTTTTTT.

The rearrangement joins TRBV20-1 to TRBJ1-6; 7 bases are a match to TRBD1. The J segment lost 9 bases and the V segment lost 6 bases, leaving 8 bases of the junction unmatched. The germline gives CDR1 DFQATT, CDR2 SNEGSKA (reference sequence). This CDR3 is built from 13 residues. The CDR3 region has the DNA TGCAGTGCCCCAGGACAGGAATTTTCACCCCTCCACTTT. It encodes CSAPGQEFSPLHF.

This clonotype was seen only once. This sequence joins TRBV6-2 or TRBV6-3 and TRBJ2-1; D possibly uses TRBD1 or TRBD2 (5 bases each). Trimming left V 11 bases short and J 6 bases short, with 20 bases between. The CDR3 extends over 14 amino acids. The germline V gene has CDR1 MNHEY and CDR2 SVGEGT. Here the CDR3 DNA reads TGTGCCGGCACCCCTCGTGGGGGTGTCAATGAGCAGTTCTTC. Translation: CAGTPRGGVNEQFF.

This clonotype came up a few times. The chain's CDR3 is CASSYSRQGVYNEQFF. The CDR3 DNA reads TGTGCCAGCAGTTACTCGAGACAGGGGGTTTACAATGAGCAGTTCTTC. The rearrangement joins TRBV6-6 to TRBJ2-1, with 9 bases lining up with TRBD1. The CDR3 runs 16 residues. V was clipped by 0 bases and J by 4 bases; unmatched bases: 4. CDR1 MNHNY and CDR2 SVGAGI come from the germline V gene (reference sequence).

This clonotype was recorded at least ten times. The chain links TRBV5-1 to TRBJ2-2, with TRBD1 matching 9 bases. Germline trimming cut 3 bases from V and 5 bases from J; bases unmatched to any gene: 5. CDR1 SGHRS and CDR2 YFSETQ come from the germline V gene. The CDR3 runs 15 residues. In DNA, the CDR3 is TGCGCCAGCAGCTCGGACAGGGGAGGTACCGGGGAGCTGTTTTTT. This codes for CASSSDRGGTGELFF.

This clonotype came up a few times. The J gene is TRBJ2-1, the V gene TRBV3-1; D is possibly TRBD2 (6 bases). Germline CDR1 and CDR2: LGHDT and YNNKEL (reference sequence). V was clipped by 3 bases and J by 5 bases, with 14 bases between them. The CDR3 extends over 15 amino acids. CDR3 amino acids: CASSQGGIRHNEQFF. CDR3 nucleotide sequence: TGTGCCAGCAGCCAGGGCGGGATTCGTCACAATGAGCAGTTCTTC.

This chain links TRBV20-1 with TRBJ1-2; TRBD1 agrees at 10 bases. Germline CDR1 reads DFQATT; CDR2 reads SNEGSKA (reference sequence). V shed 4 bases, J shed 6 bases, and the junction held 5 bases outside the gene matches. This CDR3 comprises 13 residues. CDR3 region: CSAKGTGVNGYTF. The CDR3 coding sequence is TGCAGTGCTAAGGGGACAGGGGTTAATGGCTACACCTTC.

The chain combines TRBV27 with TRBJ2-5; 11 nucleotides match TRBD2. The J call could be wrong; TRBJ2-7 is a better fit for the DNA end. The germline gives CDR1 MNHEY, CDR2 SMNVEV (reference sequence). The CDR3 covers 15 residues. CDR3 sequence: CASSTGTSGGNEQYF. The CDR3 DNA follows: TGTGCCAGCAGTACCGGGACTAGCGGTGGCAACGAGCAGTACTTC.